A selection of T cell receptor beta chains follows, all from one sample in a study of blood T cell repertoires in COVID-19. Here immunoSEQ multiplex PCR was the method, and the copy in TCRdb shows in-frame clones only, minus some. Of tens of thousands of clones listed, almost 85% were seen once; the top ten hold 11%. Sequences were obtained from peripheral blood. These receptor sequences come from a man aged 50-59 years with acute or convalescent COVID-19. Each CDR3 is given with its conserved first and last residue. Fields, in order: J gene, V gene, D gene, clone size, CDR3 DNA, CDR3 protein. D genes are given only for firm matches. Expanded clones are given a class, and other clones once, few, many or no size at all.

>TRBJ2-2|TRBV7-2|TRBD1|.
TGTGCCAGCAGCCTAAAGCAGGGGGCAGGGGAGCTGTTTTTT
CASSLKQGAGELFF
>TRBJ1-1|TRBV7-7|.|.
TGTGCCAGCAGCATACAGGAGAACACTGAAGCTTTCTTT
CASSIQENTEAFF
>TRBJ1-1|TRBV6-5|TRBD1|.
TGTGCCAGCAGGCGGGACAGGGGCTACACTGAAGCTTTCTTT
CASRRDRGYTEAFF
>TRBJ1-1|TRBV9|.|.
TGTGCCAGCAGCGGTTATGGGGGAGGGAAGACTGAAGCTTTCTTT
CASSGYGGGKTEAFF
>TRBJ1-2|TRBV5-1|TRBD1|.
TGCGCCAGCAGCCTGACAGGGGGCAAAGTGGGTGATGGCTACACCTTC
CASSLTGGKVGDGYTF
>TRBJ2-5|TRBV5-4|TRBD2|.
TGTGCCAGCAGCTTGGCCCCTAGCGGGGCCCCGGAGACCCAGTACTTC
CASSLAPSGAPETQYF
>TRBJ1-1|TRBV19|TRBD1|.
TGTGCCAGTAGTTGGACAGGGGGATCTTTGCTTGAAGCTTTCTTT
CASSWTGGSLLEAFF
>TRBJ2-2|TRBV5-4|TRBD2|.
TGTGCCAGCAGCCTGGGACTAGCGGGGGTCGGGGTTACCGGGGAGCTGTTTTTT
CASSLGLAGVGVTGELFF
>TRBJ2-5|TRBV18|TRBD2|once
TGTGCCAGCTCACTTGGACTAGCGGGAGGGCCGAAACAAGAGACCCAGTACTTC
CASSLGLAGGPKQETQYF
>TRBJ1-1|TRBV24-1|TRBD1|.
TGTGCCACCAGTGCCGTGACAGGGGTTTTCTGGGACACTGAAGCTTTCTTT
CATSAVTGVFWDTEAFF
>TRBJ2-7|TRBV28|TRBD1|.
TGTGCCAGCAGTCTCCGGGACAGGGCCTACGAGCAGTACTTC
CASSLRDRAYEQYF
>TRBJ1-2|TRBV9|TRBD1|.
TGTGCCAGCAGCGTAGGAGGGGGACAGGCGGTGGATGGCTACACCTTC
CASSVGGGQAVDGYTF
>TRBJ2-4|TRBV13|TRBD1|.
TGTGCCAGCAGCCCCGGGACAGGGTCCCGCCTTTGGGCCAAAAACATTCAGTACTTC
CASSPGTGSRLWAKNIQYF
>TRBJ2-1|TRBV9|TRBD2|.
TGTGCCAGCAGCTTTGGCCCTAGCGGGGGGGACAATGAGCAGTTCTTC
CASSFGPSGGDNEQFF
>TRBJ2-6|TRBV7-7|.|.
TGTGCCAGCAGCCCTATGGCGGTTGGGGCCAACGTCCTGACTTTC
CASSPMAVGANVLTF
>TRBJ1-1|TRBV13|.|few
TGTGCCAGCAGCTTAGGCAGTGAAGCTTTCTTT
CASSLGSEAFF
>TRBJ1-2|TRBV24-1|TRBD1|.
TGTGCCACCAGTGATTTAGGGACAGCCTATGGCTACACCTTC
CATSDLGTAYGYTF
>TRBJ2-1|TRBV9|TRBD2|few
TGTGCCAGCAGCATCGGGACTAGCGGGAGTCTTAAGCAGTTCTTC
CASSIGTSGSLKQFF
>TRBJ1-1|TRBV19|.|once
TGTGCCAGTGGAGGGGGGGACACTGAAGCTTTCTTT
CASGGGDTEAFF
>TRBJ1-1|TRBV3-1/TRBV3-2|.|.
TGTGCCAGCAGCCGAGGAGACAGCGCCTATGAAGCTTTCTTT
CASSRGDSAYEAFF
>TRBJ1-5|TRBV4-2|.|.
TGTGCCAGCAGCCAAGACTCGGTGGGCAATCAGCCCCAGCATTTT
CASSQDSVGNQPQHF
>TRBJ1-2|TRBV10-3|TRBD1|once
TGTGCCATCAGTGAAAGCAGTCAGGGGGTGGGAGGCTACACCTTC
CAISESSQGVGGYTF
>TRBJ1-2|TRBV4-3|TRBD1|.
TGCGCCAGCAGCCCCCGGACAGGGGCTCCCTACACCTTC
CASSPRTGAPYTF
>TRBJ1-4|TRBV6-5|.|.
TGTGCCAGCAGTTACTCTGGGGCTACTAATGAAAAACTGTTTTTT
CASSYSGATNEKLFF
>TRBJ1-6|TRBV28|TRBD1|.
TGTGCCTGGACAGGGCTGGGGTCACCCCTCCACTTT
CAWTGLGSPLHF
>TRBJ2-1|TRBV7-2|.|.
TGTGCCAGCAGTCGCGTGGGCTCCGGGACAAACTCCTACAATGAGCAGTTCTTC
CASSRVGSGTNSYNEQFF
>TRBJ2-2|TRBV11-2|.|.
TGTGCCAGCAGCTTAGTACAGGGCGGGGAGCTGTTTTTT
CASSLVQGGELFF
>TRBJ2-1|TRBV30|TRBD2|.
TGTGCCTGGAGTCCAGCGGGGGGGGGTTACAATGAGCAGTTCTTC
CAWSPAGGGYNEQFF
>TRBJ2-7|TRBV24-1|TRBD1|.
TGTGCCACCAGTGATTCGACAGGGGGAAGTTACGAGCAGTACTTC
CATSDSTGGSYEQYF
>TRBJ2-7|TRBV7-9|TRBD1|.
TGTGCCAGCAGCACGGGACAGCCCTCCGAGCAGTACTTC
CASSTGQPSEQYF
>TRBJ2-1|TRBV4-1|TRBD1|.
TGCGCCAGCAGCCTAACCTCCGGGACAGGGTTTTTCAATGAGCAGTTCTTC
CASSLTSGTGFFNEQFF
>TRBJ2-5|TRBV2|.|.
TGTGCCAGCACTATGACACAAAAAGAGACCCAGTACTTC
CASTMTQKETQYF
>TRBJ2-2|TRBV4-2|TRBD2|.
TGTGCCAGCAGCCAAGGTACTAGCGGAGCCACCGGGGAGCTGTTTTTT
CASSQGTSGATGELFF
>TRBJ1-2|TRBV2|.|few
TGTGCCAGCAGTCAAGCGGGCACCTTCTATGGCTACACCTTC
CASSQAGTFYGYTF
>TRBJ2-3|TRBV11-2|.|.
TGTGCCAGCAGCAAGCGGAGCCAGTTGGGGGATACGCAGTATTTT
CASSKRSQLGDTQYF
>TRBJ1-5|TRBV9|TRBD1|.
TGTGCCAGCAGCCCAGGACAGGGGGCTAATCAGCCCCAGCATTTT
CASSPGQGANQPQHF
>TRBJ1-5|TRBV27|.|.
TGTGCCAGCAGTCCCGGTGGGGCAGGGTTAACAAGGTCCGGCAATCAGCCCCAGCATTTT
CASSPGGAGLTRSGNQPQHF
>TRBJ2-5|TRBV5-6|.|.
TGTGCCAGCAGCTTGCTACAGGGTAACGGAGAGACCCAGTACTTC
CASSLLQGNGETQYF
>TRBJ2-1|TRBV29-1|TRBD2|.
TGCAGCGTCCGGACTAGCGGGACCTACAATGAGCAGTTCTTC
CSVRTSGTYNEQFF
>TRBJ1-6|TRBV5-4|TRBD1|.
TGTGCCAGCAGCCAGAGACAGGGATGGAATTCACCCCTCCACTTT
CASSQRQGWNSPLHF
>TRBJ2-1|TRBV7-9|.|.
TGTGCCAGCAGTCCTCAGGGGATCTCCTACAATGAGCAGTTCTTC
CASSPQGISYNEQFF
>TRBJ1-2|TRBV5-4|.|.
TGTGCCAGCAGCTTGGGAGCAGTGGGAGCTACTGGCTACACCTTC
CASSLGAVGATGYTF
>TRBJ1-3|TRBV28|.|.
TGTGCCAGCACCAAACCACCGGGAACCGGAAACACCATATATTTT
CASTKPPGTGNTIYF
>TRBJ2-7|TRBV21-1|.|.
TGTGCCAGCAGCAAAGGGGACACCGGTCTGCAGTACTTC
CASSKGDTGLQYF
>TRBJ1-2|TRBV6-5|TRBD1|.
TGTGCCAGCAGCCTGAACAGGGGGGAGTCCTACACCTTC
CASSLNRGESYTF
>TRBJ2-5|TRBV6-6|.|.
TGTGCCAGCAGTTCCTCGGGCCCTTTGGTTCAAGAGACCCAGTACTTC
CASSSSGPLVQETQYF
>TRBJ2-5|TRBV7-9|TRBD2|.
TGTGCCAGCAGCTCCTCTACTAGCGGGGTCCAAGAGACCCAGTACTTC
CASSSSTSGVQETQYF
>TRBJ1-6|TRBV18|.|.
TGTGCCAGCTCACCACCTGCGGATTCACCCCTCCACTTT
CASSPPADSPLHF
>TRBJ2-1|TRBV5-4|TRBD2|.
TGTGCCAGCAGCTTGATGGCTAGCGGGGCCGATGAGCAGTTCTTC
CASSLMASGADEQFF
>TRBJ1-5|TRBV4-3|.|.
TGCGCCAGCAGCCAAGATCTGACAGGAATAAGCAATCAGCCCCAGCATTTT
CASSQDLTGISNQPQHF